A single sample gave rise to the 3 T cell receptor beta chains below, sequenced in a study of T cell changes during pregnancy in multiple sclerosis (dated by TCRdb to about 2019). Receptor amplification or capture employed the immunoSEQ multiplex PCR assay. TCRdb obtained this table from immuneACCESS and retained in-frame rearrangements with V and J assigned. These tables miss some clones; where compared with another copy, unresolved V genes account for less than half of the shortfall, and the remainder is unexplained. In this sample the table shows over 80,000 clones, approximately 90% of which occur a single time. Roughly 0.79% of the sample rests with the top ten. Sequenced material: peripheral blood, taken in the second trimester of pregnancy. These receptors originate from a female donor in good health, enrolled as a control in a pregnancy study.

The genes are TRBV19 and TRBJ2-7; D possibly corresponds to TRBD2 (6 bases). CDR1 LNHDA and CDR2 SQIVND come from the germline V gene (reference sequence). The V end was cut by 3 bases, the J end by 3 bases, with 12 bases between. The CDR3 is made up of 14 amino acids. In DNA form, the CDR3 reads TGTGCCAGTAGTATTCAGACTAGAGACTACGAGCAGTACTTC. Protein product: CASSIQTRDYEQYF.

The chain uses TRBV7-9 and TRBJ2-7; 10 positions match TRBD1. The germline CDR1 and CDR2 sequences are SEHNR and FQNEAQ (reference sequence). Trimming cost V 5 bases and J 1 base; bases outside gene matches: 14. This CDR3 comprises 18 residues. CDR3 DNA sequence: TGTGCCAGCAGCCTGACTCCGGGACAGGGGTTAACTTCCTACGAGCAGTACTTC. Residues: CASSLTPGQGLTSYEQYF.

The DNA for the CDR3 is TGCAGCGTTGAAGAGTTCGGGGGATCGCGGCGTAACTATGGCTACACCTTC. This codes for CSVEEFGGSRRNYGYTF. The chain is built from TRBV29-1 and TRBJ1-2, with D perhaps TRBD1 (5 bases). Germline CDR1 and CDR2: SQVTM and ANQGSEA. The CDR3 has 17 residues. Trimming removed 0 bases from V and 1 base from J, with 18 bases in between.